The 22 T cell receptor beta chains in this list originate from one sample, sequenced in a study of vaccination and CD4 T cells after COVID-19. These receptors lack a known antigen. Documented treatment: approximately 9-day PBMC culture with coronavirus spike peptide pools or control peptides (ViraFEST assay). Researchers collected the unexposed donor's CD4+ T cells before the COVID-19 pandemic (2011-2018). An Oncomine TCR Beta short-read assay was used to sequence the DNA from cultured CD4+ T cells. TCRdb recomputed calls from the PCR reads with MiXCR, one row per CDR3 protein. The repertoire holds some 7,000 distinct CDR3 sequences, 51% seen once, with around 42% in the top ten. Sequenced material: CD4+ T cells from blood, cultured in vitro. The receptors come from a human donor in good health.

The chain is built from TRBV7-6 and TRBJ1-6; the D gene is possibly TRBD1 (6 bases). Germline CDR1 reads SGHVS; CDR2 reads FNYEAQ. This CDR3 is 14 amino acids long. The germline V and J ends were trimmed by 5 bases and 7 bases, with 12 bases remaining between them. The CDR3 protein is CASSQQGENSPLHF. The DNA of the CDR3 is TGTGCCAGCAGCCAACAGGGCGAGAATTCACCCCTCCACTTT.

This clonotype has only a few counts. The chain couples TRBV15 to TRBJ1-5; D gene unclear. With 0 bases removed from V and 7 bases from J, the gap between germline ends came to 10 bases. Germline V gene sequence: CDR1 LNHNV, CDR2 YYDKDF (reference sequence). The CDR3 totals 14 residues. CDR3 residues: CATSRDPTDQPQHF. The CDR3 coding sequence is TGTGCCACCAGCAGAGACCCAACAGACCAGCCCCAGCATTTT.

The rearrangement joins TRBV21-1 to TRBJ1-1. TRBV21-1 is described as a pseudogene. The CDR3 has 15 residues. CDR3 in amino acids: CASSKGENLSTEAFF. The CDR3 DNA sequence: TGTGCCAGCAGCAAAGGAGAAAACCTCTCCACTGAAGCTTTCTTT.

This clonotype was found a few times. The chain has TRBV20-1 and TRBJ2-7, with D maybe TRBD1 (5 bases). V was pared by 5 bases and J by 5 bases, with 13 bases between. The CDR3 length is 12 residues. Germline CDR1 reads DFQATT; CDR2 reads SNEGSKA (reference sequence). The DNA of the CDR3 is TGCAGTGCTTGGGGCCAGTCCCACGAGCAGTACTTC. It specifies CSAWGQSHEQYF.

This clonotype has more than one count but fewer than ten. The chain is built from TRBV7-7 and TRBJ2-1; D not certain. This CDR3 spans 12 amino acids. Trimming stripped 0 bases from V and 9 bases from J, with 6 bases between. The germline gives CDR1 SSHAT, CDR2 FNYEAQ (reference sequence). In DNA, the CDR3 is TGTGCCAGCAGCTTAGCGGAAGGTGAGCAGTTCTTC. Encoded protein: CASSLAEGEQFF.

V and J are TRBV9 and TRBJ1-1, with TRBD1 matching over 8 bases. The trim removed 0 bases at V and 1 base at J, leaving 2 bases unmatched. Germline V gene sequence: CDR1 SGDLS, CDR2 YYNGEE. The CDR3 is 15 residues long. CDR3 coding DNA: TGTGCCAGCAGCGTAGGGGGGACAGGGAACACTGAAGCTTTCTTT. Encoded protein: CASSVGGTGNTEAFF.

V is TRBV4-1 and J is TRBJ2-7, with a possible D match to TRBD1 (6 bases). The CDR3 contains 15 residues. V was clipped by 1 base and J by 5 bases, with 15 bases between them. The germline V gene encodes CDR1 MGHRA and CDR2 YSYEKL. The CDR3 loop is CASSQALQGWDEQYF. The CDR3 DNA sequence: TGCGCCAGCAGCCAAGCGCTGCAGGGGTGGGACGAGCAGTACTTC.

As concerns this clonotype: Here the CDR3 omits its conserved ending phenylalanine or tryptophan, so a read error is the likely source. The CDR3 is CAWLSFNYGYTL. DNA of the CDR3: TGTGCCTGGTTGAGTTTCAACTATGGCTACACCCTC. The chain joins TRBV30 to TRBJ1-2; D uncertain. Germline V gene sequence: CDR1 GTSNPN, CDR2 SVGIG (reference sequence). V was shortened by 5 bases and J by 2 bases, with 9 bases between the two germline ends. This CDR3 has 12 residues.

The CDR3 protein is CASSMGLAGARTDTQYF. In DNA form, the CDR3 reads TGTGCCAGTAGTATGGGGCTAGCGGGGGCCCGCACAGATACGCAGTATTTT. The chain couples TRBV19 to TRBJ2-3, with 10 positions matching TRBD2. The ends lost 3 bases at V and 1 base at J; junction bases unmatched: 7. Germline V gene data show CDR1 as LNHDA and CDR2 as SQIVND (reference sequence). The CDR3 has 17 amino acids.

This chain links TRBV7-2 with TRBJ1-3, with D unresolved. This CDR3 region has 14 residues. CDR1 is SGHTA, CDR2 FQGNSA, per germline. The V and J ends lost 3 bases and 2 bases respectively, with 8 bases between them. CDR3 residues: CASSFAHPGNTIYF. DNA of the CDR3: TGTGCCAGCAGCTTTGCCCACCCTGGAAACACCATATATTTT.

The chain carries TRBV5-1 and TRBJ1-2; D might be TRBD1 (6 bases). Trimming took off 4 bases at V and 8 bases at J, with 12 bases between the two ends. The CDR3 has 12 residues. Germline assignment: CDR1 SGHRS and CDR2 YFSETQ. The CDR3 DNA is TGCGCCAGCAGCCCATCAGGGGAGGGCTACACCTTC. It codes for CASSPSGEGYTF. Using reference TRBV5-1 and TRBJ1-2 for the parts outside the CDR3, the full variable domain is KAGVTQTPRYLIKTRGQQVTLSCSPISGHRSVSWYQQTPGQGLQFLFEYFSETQRNKGNFPGRFSGRQFSNSRSEMNVSTLELGDSALYLCASSPSGEGYTFGSGTRLTVV.

In DNA, the CDR3 is TGCGCCAGCAGCCAGGCCGGGACAGGGGTAGGAGAGCAGTACTTC. Its translation is CASSQAGTGVGEQYF. The chain combines TRBV4-1 with TRBJ2-7, with 10 bases aligning to TRBD1. The ends lost 3 bases at V and 7 bases at J; junction bases unmatched: 9. Germline CDR1 MGHRA, CDR2 YSYEKL. This CDR3 contains 15 residues.

Only a few counts were recorded for this clonotype. The gene calls are TRBV6-1 and TRBJ1-1; the match to TRBD1 covers 7 bases. V was clipped by 8 bases and J by 1 base; unmatched bases: 4. The length of the CDR3 is 13 residues. CDR1 is MNHNS and CDR2 is SASEGT in the germline V gene. The CDR3 region is CASRDSPNTEAFF. CDR3 coding DNA: TGTGCCAGCCGGGACAGTCCGAACACTGAAGCTTTCTTT.

This clonotype was counted a few times. The chain links TRBV28 to TRBJ2-7, with 8 positions matching TRBD2. The CDR3 has 15 amino acids. The V gene's germline CDR1 is MDHEN and CDR2 SYDVKM. V was pared by 6 bases and J by 5 bases, with 12 bases of the junction left unmatched. CDR3 DNA: TGTGCCAGCAGCGCCCCCTCGGGAGGGTGGGACGAGCAGTACTTC. It codes for CASSAPSGGWDEQYF.

The V call is TRBV12-3 or TRBV12-4, the J call TRBJ1-2; TRBD1 matches 7 bases. V was pared by 0 bases and J by 6 bases, with 4 bases of the junction left unmatched. This CDR3 region has 14 residues. This chain's CDR3 is CASSLAGQMNGYTF. DNA for the CDR3: TGTGCCAGCAGTTTAGCGGGACAGATGAATGGCTACACCTTC.

The J gene is TRBJ2-3, the V gene TRBV27; 9 bases match TRBD2. This CDR3 has 16 amino acids. Germline V gene sequence: CDR1 MNHEY, CDR2 SMNVEV (reference sequence). V lost 6 bases and J lost 1; bases outside the gene matches: 8. The CDR3, as DNA: TGTGCCAGCAGAGCGGGAGGTGTGGTTGGCACAGATACGCAGTATTTT. Amino acids: CASRAGGVVGTDTQYF.

The CDR3 region is CASSEVVETQYF. CDR3 bases: TGTGCCAGCAGTGAAGTAGTCGAGACCCAGTACTTC. The rearrangement links TRBV2 to TRBJ2-5, with D uncertain. The CDR3 runs to 12 residues. Trimming cost V 1 base and J 5 bases, with 5 bases left between them. Per germline, CDR1 SNHLY and CDR2 FYNNEI.

V usage is TRBV19 and J usage is TRBJ1-1; TRBD1 agrees at 9 bases. Germline assignment: CDR1 LNHDA and CDR2 SQIVND (reference sequence). This CDR3 is 12 amino acids long. With V trimmed by 7 bases and J by 12 bases, 9 bases remained unmatched. The CDR3 region is CASNNRDRETFF. The CDR3 coding sequence is TGTGCCAGTAACAACCGGGACAGGGAAACTTTCTTT.

This clonotype appeared a single time. The chain is built from TRBV11-3 and TRBJ2-1; 7 nucleotides align to TRBD2. Trimming removed 4 bases from V and 0 bases from J; junction bases left unmatched: 24. Germline loops: CDR1 SGHNT, CDR2 YENEEA. This CDR3 has 22 amino acids. CDR3 nucleotide sequence: TGTGCCAGCAGCTCAACCCCTCGACTAGCCGATTCCCCTCTTAGCTCCTACAATGAGCAGTTCTTC. Translation gives CASSSTPRLADSPLSSYNEQFF.

This clonotype was seen only a few times. The V call is TRBV7-2, the J call TRBJ1-5, with D uncertain. CDR1 and CDR2 (germline): SGHTA, FQGNSA. CDR3 length: 13 residues. Trimming took off 5 bases at V and 6 bases at J, with 11 bases between the two ends. The CDR3 spells CASSPPTGQPQHF. The CDR3 nucleotides are TGTGCCAGCAGCCCCCCGACCGGTCAGCCCCAGCATTTT.

This rearrangement joins TRBV10-1 to TRBJ1-1; D might be TRBD1 (5 bases). The ends were cut back, 3 bases at V and 10 bases at J, with 21 bases in the middle. The CDR3 runs 15 residues. Germline lookup yields CDR1 WNHNN and CDR2 SYGVQD (reference sequence). This chain's CDR3 is CASSETDNYYLGAFF. The CDR3 nucleotides read TGCGCCAGCAGTGAAACGGACAATTACTACCTTGGAGCTTTCTTT.

The chain links TRBV11-3 to TRBJ2-3, with 7 bases that match TRBD2. The CDR3 sequence is 14 residues long. Looked up from germline, CDR1 is SGHNT and CDR2 is YENEEA. With V trimmed by 6 bases and J by 0 bases, 3 bases remained unmatched. CDR3 DNA: TGTGCCAGCAGTCTTAGCGGGAGCACAGATACGCAGTATTTT. Its protein product is CASSLSGSTDTQYF. The entire variable domain, with the rest obtained from reference TRBV11-3 and TRBJ2-3, is as follows: EAGVVQSPRYKIIEKKQPVAFWCNPISGHNTLYWYLQNLGQGPELLIRYENEEAVDDSQLPKDRFSAERLKGVDSTLKIQPAELGDSAVYLCASSLSGSTDTQYFGPGTRLTVL.